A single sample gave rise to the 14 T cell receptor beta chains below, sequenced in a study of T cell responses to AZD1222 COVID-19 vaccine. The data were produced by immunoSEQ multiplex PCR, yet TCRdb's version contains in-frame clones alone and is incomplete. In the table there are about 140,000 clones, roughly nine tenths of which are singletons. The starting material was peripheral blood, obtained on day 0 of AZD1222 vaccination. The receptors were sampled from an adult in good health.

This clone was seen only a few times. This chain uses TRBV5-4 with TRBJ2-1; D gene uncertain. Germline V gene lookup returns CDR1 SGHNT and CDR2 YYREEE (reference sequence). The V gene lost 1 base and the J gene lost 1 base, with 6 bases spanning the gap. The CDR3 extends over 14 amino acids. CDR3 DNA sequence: TGTGCCAGCAGCTTGTGGGATTCCTACAATGAGCAGTTCTTC. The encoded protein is CASSLWDSYNEQFF.

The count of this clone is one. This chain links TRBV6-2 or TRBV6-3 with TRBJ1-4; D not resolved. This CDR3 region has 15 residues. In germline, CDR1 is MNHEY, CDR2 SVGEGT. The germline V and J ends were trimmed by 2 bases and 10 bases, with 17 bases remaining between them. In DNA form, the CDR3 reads TGTGCCAGCAGTTACGTGACCACCGGGTCGTCAAAACTGTTTTTT. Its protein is CASSYVTTGSSKLFF.

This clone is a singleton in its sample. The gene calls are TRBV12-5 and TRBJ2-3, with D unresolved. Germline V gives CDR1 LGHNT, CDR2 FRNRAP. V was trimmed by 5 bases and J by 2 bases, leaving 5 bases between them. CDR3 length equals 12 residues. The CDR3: CASGLNTDTQYF. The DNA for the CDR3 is TGTGCTAGTGGTCTAAACACAGATACGCAGTATTTT.

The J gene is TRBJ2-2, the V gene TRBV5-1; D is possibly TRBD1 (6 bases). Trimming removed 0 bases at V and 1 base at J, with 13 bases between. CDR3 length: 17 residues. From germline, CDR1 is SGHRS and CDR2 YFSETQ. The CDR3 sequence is CASSLGHRDKNTGELFF. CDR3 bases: TGCGCCAGCAGCTTGGGTCACCGGGACAAGAACACCGGGGAGCTGTTTTTT.

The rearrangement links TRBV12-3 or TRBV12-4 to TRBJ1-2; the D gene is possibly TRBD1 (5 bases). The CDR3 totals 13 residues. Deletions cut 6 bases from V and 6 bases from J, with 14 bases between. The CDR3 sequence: CASRTRGGNGYTF. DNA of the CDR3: TGTGCCAGCAGAACAAGGGGAGGCAATGGCTACACCTTC.

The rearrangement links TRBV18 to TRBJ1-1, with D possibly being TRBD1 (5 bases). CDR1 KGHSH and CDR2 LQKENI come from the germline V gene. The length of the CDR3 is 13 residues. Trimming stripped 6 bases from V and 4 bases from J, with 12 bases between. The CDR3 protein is CASSPSQGTEAFF. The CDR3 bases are TGTGCCAGCTCGCCATCGCAGGGCACTGAAGCTTTCTTT.

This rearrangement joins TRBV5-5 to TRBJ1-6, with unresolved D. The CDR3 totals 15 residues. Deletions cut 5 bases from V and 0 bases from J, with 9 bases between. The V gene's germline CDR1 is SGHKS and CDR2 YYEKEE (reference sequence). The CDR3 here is CASRSGNSYNSPLHF. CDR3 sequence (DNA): TGTGCCAGCAGATCGGGAAACTCCTATAATTCACCCCTCCACTTT.

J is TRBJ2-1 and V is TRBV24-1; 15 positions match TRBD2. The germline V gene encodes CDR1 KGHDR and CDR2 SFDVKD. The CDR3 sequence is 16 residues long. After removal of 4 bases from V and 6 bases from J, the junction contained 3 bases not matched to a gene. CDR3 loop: CATSDRTSGRANEQFF. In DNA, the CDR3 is TGTGCCACCAGTGACCGGACTAGCGGGAGGGCCAATGAGCAGTTCTTC.

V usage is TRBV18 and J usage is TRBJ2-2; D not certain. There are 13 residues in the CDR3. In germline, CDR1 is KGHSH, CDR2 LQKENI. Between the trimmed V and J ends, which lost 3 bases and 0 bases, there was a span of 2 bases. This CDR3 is CASSPANTGELFF. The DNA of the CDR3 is TGTGCCAGCTCACCGGCGAACACCGGGGAGCTGTTTTTT.

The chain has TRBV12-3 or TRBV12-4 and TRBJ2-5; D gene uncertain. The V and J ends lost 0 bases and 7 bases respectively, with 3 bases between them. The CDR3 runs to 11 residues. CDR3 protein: CASSLAATQYF. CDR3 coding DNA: TGTGCCAGCAGTTTAGCGGCGACCCAGTACTTC.

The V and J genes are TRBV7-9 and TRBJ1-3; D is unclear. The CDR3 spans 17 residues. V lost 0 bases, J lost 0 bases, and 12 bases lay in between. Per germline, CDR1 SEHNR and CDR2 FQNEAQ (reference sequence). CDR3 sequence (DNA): TGTGCCAGCAGCTTAGCAGAGAGACCCTACTCTGGAAACACCATATATTTT. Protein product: CASSLAERPYSGNTIYF.

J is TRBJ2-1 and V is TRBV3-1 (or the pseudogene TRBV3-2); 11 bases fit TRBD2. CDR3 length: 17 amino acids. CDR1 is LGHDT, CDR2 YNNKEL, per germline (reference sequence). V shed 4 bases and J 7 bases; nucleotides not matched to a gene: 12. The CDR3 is CASSRLGLAGGGNEQFF. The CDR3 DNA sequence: TGTGCCAGCAGCCGCTTGGGGCTAGCGGGAGGAGGGAATGAGCAGTTCTTC.

The CDR3 coding sequence is TGTGCCATCAGTGGACTCGGGTCAAATTCACCCCTCCACTTT. Protein: CAISGLGSNSPLHF. The chain uses TRBV10-3 and TRBJ1-6; D call uncertain. Germline assignment: CDR1 ENHRY and CDR2 SYGVKD. The CDR3 has 14 amino acids. Trimming took off 4 bases at V and 7 bases at J, with 11 bases between the two ends.

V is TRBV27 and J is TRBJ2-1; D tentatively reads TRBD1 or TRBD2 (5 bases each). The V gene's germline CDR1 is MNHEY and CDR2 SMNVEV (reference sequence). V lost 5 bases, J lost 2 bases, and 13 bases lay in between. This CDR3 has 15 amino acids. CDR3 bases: TGTGCCAGCAGTACCGGTGGGGGACCCTACAATGAGCAGTTCTTC. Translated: CASSTGGGPYNEQFF.